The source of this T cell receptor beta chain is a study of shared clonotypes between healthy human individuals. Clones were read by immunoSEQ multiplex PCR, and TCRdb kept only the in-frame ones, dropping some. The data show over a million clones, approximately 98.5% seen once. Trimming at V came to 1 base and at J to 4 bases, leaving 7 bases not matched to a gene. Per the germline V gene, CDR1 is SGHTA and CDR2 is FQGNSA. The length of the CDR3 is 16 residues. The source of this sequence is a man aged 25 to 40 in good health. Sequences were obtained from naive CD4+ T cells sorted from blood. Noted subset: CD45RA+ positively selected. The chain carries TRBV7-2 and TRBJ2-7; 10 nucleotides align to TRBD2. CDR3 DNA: TGTGCCAGCAGCTTAGGGTCAGCGGGAGGGTCTTACGAGCAGTACTTC. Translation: CASSLGSAGGSYEQYF.